This TCR beta chain originates from a study of blood T cells in healthy people across ages. There were healthy Caucasian individuals from Russia, aged roughly 6 to 90, serving as donors. Each donor supplied roughly 9 milliliters of peripheral blood. Isolated PBMCs totaled at least 6.5 million in each sample. Germline V gene lookup returns CDR1 MGHRA and CDR2 YSYEKL. V was clipped by 9 bases and J by 7 bases, with 21 bases between them. This CDR3 has 14 residues. The authors ran a second PCR of about 6 to 11 cycles using a sample-barcoded 5' primer and a J-beta primer mix. TCRdb itself ran the 5' RACE reads through MiXCR, one entry per CDR3 protein. The sample shows under 2 million distinct CDR3 sequences, about 35% of them seen only once.

This sequence originates from a young woman in good health. This chain connects TRBV4-1 to TRBJ1-2; a weak D match, TRBD1 (6 bases). Sample: blood. The CDR3: CASRGGGGRFGYTF. CDR3 coding DNA: TGCGCCAGTCGAGGGGGAGGGGGAAGATTTGGCTACACCTTC.